This is a list of T cell receptor beta chains from one sample in a study of identical twins. TCRdb analysed the 5' RACE reads with MiXCR anew, one entry per CDR3 protein. The sample lists around 470,000 distinct CDR3 sequences; 12% to 15% were seen once. These data were likewise used in another study, on yellow fever vaccine responses in identical twins.

The sample was CD4+ T cells sorted from blood. These TCRs come from a woman between 18 and 29 years old in good health. CDR3s include the opening cysteine and the closing phenylalanine or tryptophan. The D gene is left open where the match is weak. Clone size, where shown, is once, few, many, or a class for clones that have expanded.

J gene | V gene | D gene | clone size | CDR3 protein | CDR3 DNA
TRBJ2-5 | TRBV20-1 | NA | NA | CSAREIGALETQYF | TGCAGTGCTAGAGAGATAGGCGCTTTGGAGACCCAGTACTTC
TRBJ2-7 | TRBV10-3 | TRBD2 | few | CATRLAPVAAYEQYF | TGTGCCACGCGACTAGCCCCCGTAGCGGCCTACGAGCAGTACTTC
TRBJ2-2 | TRBV24-1 | NA | NA | CATSDNRSLRELFF | TGTGCCACCAGTGACAATAGGAGTCTGAGGGAGCTGTTTTTT
TRBJ2-3 | TRBV3-1 | NA | NA | CASSHLGEGQYF | TGTGCCAGCAGCCACCTGGGAGAGGGGCAGTATTTT
TRBJ2-2 | TRBV18 | NA | NA | CASSPLNRDGELFF | TGTGCCAGCTCACCTCTTAACAGGGACGGGGAGCTGTTTTTT
TRBJ2-1 | TRBV2 | TRBD2 | few | CASKQTSGGFNEQFF | TGTGCCAGCAAACAGACTAGCGGGGGTTTTAATGAGCAGTTCTTC
TRBJ1-2 | TRBV12-3/TRBV12-4 | NA | NA | CASSFWNYGYTF | TGTGCCAGCAGTTTTTGGAACTATGGCTACACCTTC
TRBJ2-7 | TRBV12-3/TRBV12-4 | NA | few | CASSPGDRGIFSYEQYF | TGTGCCAGCAGTCCCGGTGATAGGGGGATCTTCTCCTACGAGCAGTACTTC
TRBJ2-3 | TRBV7-9 | NA | few | CASSFSWGTSITDTQYF | TGTGCCAGCAGCTTTTCTTGGGGGACAAGTATCACAGATACGCAGTATTTT
TRBJ2-2 | TRBV29-1 | TRBD1 | few | CSVSDRGGSGELFF | TGCAGCGTCTCGGACAGGGGGGGAAGCGGGGAGCTGTTTTTT